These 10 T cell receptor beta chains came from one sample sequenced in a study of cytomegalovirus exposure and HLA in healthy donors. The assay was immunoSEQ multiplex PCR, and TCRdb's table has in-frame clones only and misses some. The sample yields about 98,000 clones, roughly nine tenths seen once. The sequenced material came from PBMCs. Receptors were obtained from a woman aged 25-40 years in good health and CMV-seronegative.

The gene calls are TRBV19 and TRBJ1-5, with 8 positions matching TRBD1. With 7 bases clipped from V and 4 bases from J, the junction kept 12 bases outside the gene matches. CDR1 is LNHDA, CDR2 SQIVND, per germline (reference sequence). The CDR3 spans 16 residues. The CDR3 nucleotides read TGTGCCAGTACTCACATCGGGACAGGAGAAAATCAGCCCCAGCATTTT. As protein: CASTHIGTGENQPQHF.

The CDR3 region has the DNA TGTGCCAGCAGCACTCGACTAGCGGGAGGGACAGATACGCAGTATTTT. This encodes CASSTRLAGGTDTQYF. The chain joins TRBV7-9 to TRBJ2-3; the match to TRBD2 covers 14 bases. V gave up 5 bases and J gave up 3 bases; unmatched junction bases: 4. CDR1 SEHNR and CDR2 FQNEAQ come from the germline V gene (reference sequence). The CDR3 has 16 amino acids.

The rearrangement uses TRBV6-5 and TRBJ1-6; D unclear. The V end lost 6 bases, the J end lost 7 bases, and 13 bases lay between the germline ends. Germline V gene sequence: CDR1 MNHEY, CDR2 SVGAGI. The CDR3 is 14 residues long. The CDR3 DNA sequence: TGTGCCAGCAGGGGCCTGAATGTCAATTCACCCCTCCACTTT. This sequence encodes CASRGLNVNSPLHF.

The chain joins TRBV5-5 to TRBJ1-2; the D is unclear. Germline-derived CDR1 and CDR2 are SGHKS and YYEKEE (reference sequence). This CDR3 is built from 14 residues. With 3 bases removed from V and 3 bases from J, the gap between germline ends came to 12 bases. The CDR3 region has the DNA TGTGCCAGCAGCTCAACTAGCCCCGACTATGGCTACACCTTC. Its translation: CASSSTSPDYGYTF.

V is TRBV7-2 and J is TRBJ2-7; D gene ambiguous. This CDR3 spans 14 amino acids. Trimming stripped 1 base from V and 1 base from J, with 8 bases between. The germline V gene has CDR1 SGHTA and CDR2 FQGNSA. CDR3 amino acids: CASSLVAASYEQYF. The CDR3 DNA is TGTGCCAGCAGCTTAGTGGCGGCTTCCTACGAGCAGTACTTC.

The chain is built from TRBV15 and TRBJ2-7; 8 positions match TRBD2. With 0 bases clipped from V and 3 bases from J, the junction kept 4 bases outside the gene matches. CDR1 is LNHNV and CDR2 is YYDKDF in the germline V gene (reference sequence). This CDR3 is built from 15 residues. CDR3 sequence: CATSRETSAHYEQYF. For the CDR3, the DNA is TGTGCCACCAGCAGAGAGACTAGCGCGCACTACGAGCAGTACTTC. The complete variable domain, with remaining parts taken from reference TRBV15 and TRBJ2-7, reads DAMVIQNPRYQVTQFGKPVTLSCSQTLNHNVMYWYQQKSSQAPKLLFHYYDKDFNNEADTPDNFQSRRPNTSFCFLDIRSPGLGDTAMYLCATSRETSAHYEQYFGPGTRLTVT.

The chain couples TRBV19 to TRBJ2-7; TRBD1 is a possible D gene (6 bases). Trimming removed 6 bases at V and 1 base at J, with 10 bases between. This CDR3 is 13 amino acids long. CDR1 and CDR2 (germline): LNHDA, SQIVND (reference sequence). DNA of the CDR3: TGTGCCAGTAGGGGCAGGGGATCCTACGAGCAGTACTTC. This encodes CASRGRGSYEQYF.

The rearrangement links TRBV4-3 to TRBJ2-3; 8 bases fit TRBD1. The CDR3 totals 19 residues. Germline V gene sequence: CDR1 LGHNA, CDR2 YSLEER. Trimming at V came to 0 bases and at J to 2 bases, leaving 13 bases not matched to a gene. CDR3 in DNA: TGCGCCAGCAGCCAAGATTTTCAGAGACAGGGGTGGACCACAGATACGCAGTATTTT. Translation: CASSQDFQRQGWTTDTQYF.

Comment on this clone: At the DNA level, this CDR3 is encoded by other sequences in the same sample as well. The DNA for the CDR3 is TGCGCCAGCAGCTTGGGAGGGAGCGGAAACACCATATATTTT. Its translation is CASSLGGSGNTIYF. This chain uses TRBV5-1 with TRBJ1-3; D unresolved. Trimming shortened V by 0 bases and J by 4 bases, and 8 bases separated the two germline ends. The CDR3 runs 14 residues. In germline, CDR1 is SGHRS, CDR2 YFSETQ.

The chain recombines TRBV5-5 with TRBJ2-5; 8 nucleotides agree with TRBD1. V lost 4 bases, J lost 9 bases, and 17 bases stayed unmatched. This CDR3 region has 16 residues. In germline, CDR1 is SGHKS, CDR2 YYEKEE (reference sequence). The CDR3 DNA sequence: TGTGCCAGCAGCACCACGACAGGGGCGAGAGGATGGGCCCAGTACTTC. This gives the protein CASSTTTGARGWAQYF.